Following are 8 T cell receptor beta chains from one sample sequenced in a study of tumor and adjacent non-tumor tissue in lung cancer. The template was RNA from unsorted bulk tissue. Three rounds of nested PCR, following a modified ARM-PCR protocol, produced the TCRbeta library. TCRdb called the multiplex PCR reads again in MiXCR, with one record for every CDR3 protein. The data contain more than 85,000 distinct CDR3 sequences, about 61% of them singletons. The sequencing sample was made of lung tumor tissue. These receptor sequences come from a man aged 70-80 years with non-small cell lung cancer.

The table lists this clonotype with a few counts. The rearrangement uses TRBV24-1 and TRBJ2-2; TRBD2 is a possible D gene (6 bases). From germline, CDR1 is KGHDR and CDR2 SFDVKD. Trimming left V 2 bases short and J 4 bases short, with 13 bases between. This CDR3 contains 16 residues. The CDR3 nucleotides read TGTGCCACCAGTGATTCGGGGCTAGCGCTCACCGGGGAGCTGTTTTTT. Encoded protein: CATSDSGLALTGELFF.

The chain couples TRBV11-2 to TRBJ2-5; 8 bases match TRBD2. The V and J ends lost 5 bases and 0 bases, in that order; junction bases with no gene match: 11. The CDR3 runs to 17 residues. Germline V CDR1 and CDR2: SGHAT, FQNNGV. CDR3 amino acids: CASSHLVIAGNQETQYF. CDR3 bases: TGTGCCAGCAGCCACCTGGTAATAGCGGGAAACCAAGAGACCCAGTACTTC.

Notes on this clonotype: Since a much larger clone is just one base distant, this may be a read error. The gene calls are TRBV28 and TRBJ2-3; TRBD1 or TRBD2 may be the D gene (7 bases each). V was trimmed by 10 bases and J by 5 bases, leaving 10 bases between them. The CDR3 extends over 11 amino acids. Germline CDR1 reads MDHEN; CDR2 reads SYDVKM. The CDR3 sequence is CAIRGGDTQYF. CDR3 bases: TGTGCCATCAGGGGGGGAGATACGCAGTATTTT.

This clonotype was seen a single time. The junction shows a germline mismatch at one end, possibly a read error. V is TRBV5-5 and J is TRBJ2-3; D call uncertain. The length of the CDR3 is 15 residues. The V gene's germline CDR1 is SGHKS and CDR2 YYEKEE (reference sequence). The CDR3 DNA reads TGTGACAGCAGCTTGGTGGCCCTTAACACAGATACGCAGTATTTT. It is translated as CDSSLVALNTDTQYF. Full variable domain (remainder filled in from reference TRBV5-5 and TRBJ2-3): DAGVTQSPTHLIKTRGQQVTLRCSPISGHKSVSWYQQVLGQGPQFIFQYYEKEERGRGNFPDRFSARQFPNYSSELNVNALLLGDSALYLCDSSLVALNTDTQYFGPGTRLTVL.

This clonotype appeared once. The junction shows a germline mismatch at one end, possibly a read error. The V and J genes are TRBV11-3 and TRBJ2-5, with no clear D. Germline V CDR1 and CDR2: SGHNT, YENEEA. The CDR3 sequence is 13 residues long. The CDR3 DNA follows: TGTGCCGGCAGCCCAGGCCCGGGAGAGACCCAGTACTTC. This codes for CAGSPGPGETQYF.

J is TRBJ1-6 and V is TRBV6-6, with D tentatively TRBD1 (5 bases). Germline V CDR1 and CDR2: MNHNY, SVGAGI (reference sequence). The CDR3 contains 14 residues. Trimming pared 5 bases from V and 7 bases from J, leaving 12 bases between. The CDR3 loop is CASSNHGTNSPLHF. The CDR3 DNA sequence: TGTGCCAGCAGTAACCATGGGACCAATTCACCCCTCCACTTT.

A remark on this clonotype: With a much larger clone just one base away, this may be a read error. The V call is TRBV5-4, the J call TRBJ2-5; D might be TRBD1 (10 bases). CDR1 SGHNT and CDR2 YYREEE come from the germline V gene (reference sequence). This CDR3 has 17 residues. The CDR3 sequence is CASSHHVTGGGGETKYF. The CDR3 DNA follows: TGTGCCAGCAGCCACCACGTGACAGGGGGCGGGGGGGAGACCAAGTACTTC.

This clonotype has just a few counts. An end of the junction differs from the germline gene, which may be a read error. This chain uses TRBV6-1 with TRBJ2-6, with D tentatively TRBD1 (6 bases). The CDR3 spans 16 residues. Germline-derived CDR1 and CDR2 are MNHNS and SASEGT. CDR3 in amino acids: CASSAEDSSGVNVLTF. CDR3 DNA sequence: TGTGCCAGTAGTGCCGAGGACAGCTCAGGGGTCAACGTCCTGACTTTC.